The 9 T cell receptor beta chains presented below share a single source sample, sequenced in a study of T cell responses to AZD1222 COVID-19 vaccine. Assay used: immunoSEQ multiplex PCR; TCRdb lists only in-frame clones, some missing. The sample yields over 95,000 clones, around nine tenths seen once. This specimen was peripheral blood, taken on day 0 of AZD1222 vaccination. These receptors were collected from an adult in good health.

The J gene is TRBJ1-6, the V gene TRBV27; possible D gene TRBD1, 5 bases. The CDR3 has 14 residues. V was trimmed by 3 bases and J by 8 bases, leaving 11 bases between them. The germline CDR1 and CDR2 sequences are MNHEY and SMNVEV (reference sequence). CDR3 region: CASSFGGADSPLHF. CDR3 sequence (DNA): TGTGCCAGCAGTTTTGGCGGGGCGGATTCACCCCTCCACTTT.

The genes are TRBV6-5 and TRBJ1-5, with D unclear. This CDR3 region has 15 residues. The V gene's germline CDR1 is MNHEY and CDR2 SVGAGI. V gave up 6 bases and J gave up 0 bases, with 12 bases separating them. The DNA of the CDR3 is TGTGCCAGCAGCCTTACAGTTACTAGCAATCAGCCCCAGCATTTT. It encodes CASSLTVTSNQPQHF.

This chain joins TRBV2 and TRBJ2-2; 10 bases line up with TRBD1. Germline V gene sequence: CDR1 SNHLY, CDR2 FYNNEI. The CDR3 spans 15 residues. Germline trimming cut 4 bases from V and 4 bases from J; bases unmatched to any gene: 3. The CDR3 loop reads CASSADRGGTGELFF. The CDR3 DNA sequence: TGTGCCAGCAGTGCGGACAGGGGGGGCACCGGGGAGCTGTTTTTT.

The chain employs TRBV18 and TRBJ1-1, with D possibly TRBD1 on 5 matching bases. The CDR3 sequence is 13 residues long. V shed 3 bases and J shed 3 bases, with 8 bases lying between them. Germline CDR1 reads KGHSH; CDR2 reads LQKENI. CDR3 nucleotide sequence: TGTGCCAGCTCACCGACAGTAGACACTGAAGCTTTCTTT. Its protein product is CASSPTVDTEAFF.

V is TRBV18 and J is TRBJ2-7; TRBD2 might be the D (6 bases). This CDR3 contains 14 residues. The germline V and J ends were trimmed by 3 bases and 2 bases, with 11 bases remaining between them. CDR1 and CDR2 from the germline V gene are KGHSH and LQKENI. Written as DNA, the CDR3 is TGTGCCAGCTCACCGGGGACTCGGACCTACGAGCAGTACTTC. This translates into CASSPGTRTYEQYF. The full variable domain, its missing parts supplied by reference TRBV18 and TRBJ2-7, is NAGVMQNPRHLVRRRGQEARLRCSPMKGHSHVYWYRQLPEEGLKFMVYLQKENIIDESGMPKERFSAEFPKEGPSILRIQQVVRGDSAAYFCASSPGTRTYEQYFGPGTRLTVT.

This sequence joins TRBV30 and TRBJ1-1; D remains unclear. In germline, CDR1 is GTSNPN, CDR2 SVGIG (reference sequence). The CDR3 spans 13 residues. V was shortened by 1 base and J by 1 base, with 7 bases between the two germline ends. CDR3 in amino acids: CAWSGDTNTEAFF. CDR3 bases: TGTGCCTGGAGTGGGGATACGAACACTGAAGCTTTCTTT.

The chain recombines TRBV27 with TRBJ2-7, with a possible D match to TRBD1 (6 bases). CDR1 is MNHEY and CDR2 is SMNVEV in the germline V gene (reference sequence). The germline V and J ends were trimmed by 4 bases and 4 bases, with 14 bases remaining between them. This CDR3 region has 14 residues. CDR3 loop: CASSSRQVQYEQYF. The CDR3 coding sequence is TGTGCCAGCAGTTCTCGACAGGTCCAATACGAGCAGTACTTC.

V is TRBV6-1 and J is TRBJ1-1; maybe TRBD1 (6 bases). CDR3 length: 13 amino acids. The germline CDR1 and CDR2 sequences are MNHNS and SASEGT. V lost 3 bases, J lost 7 bases, and 12 bases lay in between. CDR3 DNA sequence: TGTGCCAGCAGTGATATTGGACAGAGTGAAGCTTTCTTT. This gives the protein CASSDIGQSEAFF.

This clone turned up a few times. The chain carries TRBV5-3 and TRBJ2-1, with 15 nucleotides matching TRBD2. TRBV5-3 is placed among ORFs of uncertain function. V lost 0 bases and J lost 14; bases outside the gene matches: 12. This CDR3 spans 17 amino acids. CDR3 coding DNA: TGTGCCAGAAGCTTGGTAACGGGACTAGCGGGAGGTTATAAGGAGTTCTTC. The encoded protein is CARSLVTGLAGGYKEFF.